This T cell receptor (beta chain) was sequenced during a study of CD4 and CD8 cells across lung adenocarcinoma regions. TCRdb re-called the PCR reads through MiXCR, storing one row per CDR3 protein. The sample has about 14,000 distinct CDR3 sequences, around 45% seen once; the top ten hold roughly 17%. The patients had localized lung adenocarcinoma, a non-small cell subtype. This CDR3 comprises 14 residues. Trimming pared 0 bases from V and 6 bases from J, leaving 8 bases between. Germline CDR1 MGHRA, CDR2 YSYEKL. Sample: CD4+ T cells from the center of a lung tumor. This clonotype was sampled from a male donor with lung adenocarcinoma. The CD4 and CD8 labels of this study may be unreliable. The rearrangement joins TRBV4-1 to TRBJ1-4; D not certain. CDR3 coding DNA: TGCGCCAGCAGCCAAGATCTCCCGCATGAAAAACTGTTTTTT. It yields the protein CASSQDLPHEKLFF.